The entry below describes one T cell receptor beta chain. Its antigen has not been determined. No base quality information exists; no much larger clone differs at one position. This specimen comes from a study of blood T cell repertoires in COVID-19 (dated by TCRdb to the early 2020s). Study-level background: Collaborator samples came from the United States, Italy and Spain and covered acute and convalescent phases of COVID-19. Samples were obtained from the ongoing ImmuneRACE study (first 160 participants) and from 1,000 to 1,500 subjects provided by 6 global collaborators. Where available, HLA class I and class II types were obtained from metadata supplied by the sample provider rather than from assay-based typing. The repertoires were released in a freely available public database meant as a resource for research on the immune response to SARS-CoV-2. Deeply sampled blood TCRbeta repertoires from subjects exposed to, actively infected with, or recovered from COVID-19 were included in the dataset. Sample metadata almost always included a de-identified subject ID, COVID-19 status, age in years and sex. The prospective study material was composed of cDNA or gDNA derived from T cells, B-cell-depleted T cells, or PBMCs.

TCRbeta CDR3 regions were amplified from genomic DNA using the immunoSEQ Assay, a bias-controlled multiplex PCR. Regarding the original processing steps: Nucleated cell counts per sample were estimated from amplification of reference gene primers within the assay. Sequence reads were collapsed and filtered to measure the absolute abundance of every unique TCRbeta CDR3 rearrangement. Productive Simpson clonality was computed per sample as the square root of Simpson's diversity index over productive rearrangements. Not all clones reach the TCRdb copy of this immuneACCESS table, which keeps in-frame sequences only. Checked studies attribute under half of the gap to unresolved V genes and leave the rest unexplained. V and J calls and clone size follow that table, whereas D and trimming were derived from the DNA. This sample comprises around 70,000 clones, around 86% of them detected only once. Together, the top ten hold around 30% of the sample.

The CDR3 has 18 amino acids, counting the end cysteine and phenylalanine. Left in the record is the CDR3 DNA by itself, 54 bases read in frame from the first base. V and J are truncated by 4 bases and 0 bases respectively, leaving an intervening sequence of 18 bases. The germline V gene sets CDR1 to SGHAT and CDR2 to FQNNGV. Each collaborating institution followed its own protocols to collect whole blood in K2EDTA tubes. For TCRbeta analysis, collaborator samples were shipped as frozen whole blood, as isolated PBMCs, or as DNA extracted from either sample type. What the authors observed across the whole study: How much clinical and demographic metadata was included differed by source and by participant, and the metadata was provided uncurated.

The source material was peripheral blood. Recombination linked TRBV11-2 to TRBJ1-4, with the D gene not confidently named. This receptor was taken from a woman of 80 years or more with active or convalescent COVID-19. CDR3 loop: CASSSWTDTLATNEKLFF. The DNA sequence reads TGTGCCAGCAGCTCCTGGACTGATACGCTGGCAACTAATGAAAAACTGTTTTTT. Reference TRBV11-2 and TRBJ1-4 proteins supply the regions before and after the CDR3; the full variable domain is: EAGVAQSPRYKIIEKRQSVAFWCNPISGHATLYWYQQILGQGPKLLIQFQNNGVVDDSQLPKDRFSAERLKGVDSTLKIQPAKLEDSAVYLCASSSWTDTLATNEKLFFGSGTQLSVL.